This T cell receptor (beta chain) was captured by sequencing in a study of naive and memory T cell subsets. This clonotype has only a few counts. Two oligonucleotides, mixed equimolar, formed the beta constant-region primer covering TRBC1 and TRBC2. Four rounds of PCR amplified the ligated cDNA using nested alpha and beta constant-region primers plus SP2. Using its own MiXCR run on the UMI-ligation and nested PCR reads, TCRdb lists one record per CDR3 protein. Of some 83,000 distinct CDR3 sequences in the sample, approximately 9.2% are singletons; the top ten hold 1.2%. This TCR was recovered from a human donor in good health. The sample taken for sequencing was naive CD8+ T cells from blood.

CDR3 nucleotide sequence: TGTGCCAGCTCACCATTAGGAGACAGGGCGTCGTTCGGGGCCAACGTCCTGACTTTC. The encoded protein is CASSPLGDRASFGANVLTF. V is TRBV18 and J is TRBJ2-6; 7 nucleotides align to TRBD1. The J segment lost 4 bases and the V segment lost 2 bases, leaving 14 bases of the junction unmatched. CDR1 is KGHSH and CDR2 is LQKENI in the germline V gene. The CDR3 sequence is 19 residues long.